The entry below gives a single T cell receptor (beta chain) sequence along with its context. Its antigen is currently unknown. This sample stems from a study of OX40 agonist ivuxolimab in advanced cancers. Study-level information: Patients assigned to dose escalation were diagnosed with hepatocellular carcinoma, melanoma, renal cell or head and neck cancer. At 82.7% male, the cohort had a mean age of 60 years, ranging from about 23 to 79.

V lost 3 bases to trimming and J lost 3 bases; unmatched junction nucleotides: 9. Germline CDR1 KGHSH, CDR2 LQKENI. This CDR3 region has 17 residues. Only in-frame clones appear in the TCRdb table, and some are missing; sequencing was by immunoSEQ multiplex PCR. Of about 85,000 clones listed, around 84% are singletons. General study results and limits: At 0.1 to 3.0 mg/kg, CD4+ and CD8+ blood T cells expanded clonally by week 6. Several nonresponders also turned out to have low normalized T-cell clonal expansion.

This clonotype was sampled from an adult with an advanced solid tumor such as melanoma, head and neck, liver or kidney cancer. The sequenced sample was CD4+ or CD8+ T cells sorted from blood, obtained in a trial of the OX40 agonist ivuxolimab. This sequence joins TRBV18 and TRBJ2-7; 12 positions match TRBD2. The CDR3 DNA reads as TGTGCCAGCTCACCGGCTCTAGCGGGAGGGCCGGTCTACGAGCAGTACTTC. Protein product: CASSPALAGGPVYEQYF. Full variable domain (outside the CDR3, taken from reference TRBV18 and TRBJ2-7): NAGVMQNPRHLVRRRGQEARLRCSPMKGHSHVYWYRQLPEEGLKFMVYLQKENIIDESGMPKERFSAEFPKEGPSILRIQQVVRGDSAAYFCASSPALAGGPVYEQYFGPGTRLTVT.